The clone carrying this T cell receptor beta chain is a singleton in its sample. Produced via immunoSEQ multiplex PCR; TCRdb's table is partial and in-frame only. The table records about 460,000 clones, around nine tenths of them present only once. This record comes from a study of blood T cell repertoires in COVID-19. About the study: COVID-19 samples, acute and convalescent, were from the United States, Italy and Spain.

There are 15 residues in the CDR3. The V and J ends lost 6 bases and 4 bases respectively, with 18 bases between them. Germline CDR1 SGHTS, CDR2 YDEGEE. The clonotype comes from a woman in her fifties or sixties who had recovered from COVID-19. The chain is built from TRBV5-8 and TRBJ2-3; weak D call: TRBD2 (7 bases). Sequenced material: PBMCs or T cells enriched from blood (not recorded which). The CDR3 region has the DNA TGTGCCAGCACCAGGTGGGGGGGCCTGCCAGATACGCAGTATTTT. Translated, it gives CASTRWGGLPDTQYF.